Below are 18 T cell receptor beta chains sequenced from a single sample in a study of tissue T cells after allogeneic stem cell transplantation. Time point in this sample: mouse harvest day 7 after allogeneic transplant. Tail vein injection delivered 10^7 T-cell-depleted bone marrow cells and 10^6 splenic CD5+ T cells. Measured with immunoSEQ multiplex PCR; TCRdb has only the in-frame clones, and not every one. The profile covers 6,500 to 10,000 clones, with approximately 46% appearing a single time and approximately 8.4% taken by the ten largest. Material: gut tissue. These receptors originate from a female BALB/c mouse given C57BL/6 T cells with graft-versus-host disease after an allogeneic hematopoietic cell transplant.

About this clone: The germline and genes are mouse ones. The missing CDR3 end, 1 residue past where the read stops, is filled in from the germline J gene. The chain recombines TRBV13-1 with TRBJ2-7; D not certain. The CDR3 is 13 residues long. CDR1 is NSHNY, CDR2 SYGAGN, per germline. Trimming removed 4 bases from V and 0 bases from J, with 8 bases in between. The part of the CDR3 DNA that was read is TGTGCCAGCAGTCTCGACAACTCCTATGAACAGTAC. As protein: CASSLDNSYEQY. The entire CDR3 is CASSLDNSYEQYF.

Of note for this clone: Here the gene names and germline are mouse. The CDR3 goes on 1 residue after the read ends, and that part is filled in from the germline J gene. This sequence joins TRBV15 and TRBJ2-7; D is ambiguous. CDR3 size: 13 residues. V was pared by 5 bases and J by 4 bases, with 12 bases between. From germline, CDR1 is SGHND and CDR2 FRSKSL. CDR3 sequence: CASSDAPGYEQYF. CDR3 DNA, as far as it was read: TGTGCCAGCAGTGATGCACCGGGGTATGAACAGTAC.

Comments on this clone: Mouse names are used for the genes. The CDR3 end lies 1 residue beyond the end of the read and is filled in from the germline J gene. The J gene is TRBJ1-1, the V gene TRBV3, with no clear D. Trimming left V 1 base short and J 11 bases short, with 2 bases between. This CDR3 is built from 9 residues. The germline V gene has CDR1 SNHLY and CDR2 FYNGKV (reference sequence). The part of the CDR3 DNA that was read is TGTGCCAGCAGCTTAGACGTCTTC. Translating it yields CASSLDVF. The CDR3, in full, reads CASSLDVFF.

Note on this clone: Here the gene names and germline are mouse. The DNA ends 1 residue before the CDR3 does, and the rest of the CDR3 is filled in from the germline J gene. The chain is built from TRBV19 and TRBJ1-2, with no clear D. Per the germline V gene, CDR1 is FNHDT and CDR2 is SITEND (reference sequence). The CDR3 extends over 11 amino acids. V gave up 1 base and J gave up 2 bases, with 0 bases separating them. The CDR3 sequence is CASSINSDYTF. CDR3 DNA, as far as it was read: TGTGCCAGCAGTATAAACTCCGACTACACC. Full variable domain (missing parts from reference TRBV19 and TRBJ1-2): GGIITQTPKFLIGQEGQKLTLKCQQNFNHDTMYWYRQDSGKGLRLIYYSITENDLQKGDLSEGYDASREKKSSFSLTVTSAQKNEMAVFLCASSINSDYTFGSGTRLLVI.

This clone was found a few times. Gene names and germline match the mouse. The CDR3 end falls 1 residue outside the read, so it is completed with the germline J gene. The chain combines TRBV26 with TRBJ2-2; D ambiguous. Germline loops: CDR1 KGHPV, CDR2 FQNQEV (reference sequence). The V end lost 0 bases, the J end lost 7 bases, and 0 bases lay between the germline ends. This CDR3 has 11 residues. The part of the CDR3 DNA that was read is TGTGCCAGCAGTCTGTCCGGGCAGCTCTAC. Translated: CASSLSGQLY. The full CDR3 sequence reads CASSLSGQLYF.

About this clone: The gene names given are mouse names. The sequence runs out 1 residue before the end of the CDR3; the remainder is reconstructed from the germline J gene. The gene calls are TRBV15 and TRBJ2-2; TRBD1 agrees at 9 bases. Trimming took 5 bases from V and 2 from J; bases not matched to a gene: 0. Germline V CDR1 and CDR2: SGHND, FRSKSL. This CDR3 is built from 14 residues. The CDR3 bases that were read are TGTGCCAGCAGTGGGACAGGGAACACCGGGCAGCTCTAC. It specifies CASSGTGNTGQLY. The complete CDR3 reads CASSGTGNTGQLYF.

With respect to this clone: It is unclear where the CDR3 begins or ends on the DNA, so no DNA is shown, and the CDR3 is as TCRdb lists it. The gene names given are mouse names. The chain combines TRBV23 with TRBJ1-3. The CDR3 is 14 residues long, ends included. Germline CDR1 reads KGHTA; CDR2 reads FQNQQP. The CDR3 loop is CSSSQWGSGNTLYF.

For this clone: It may be a read error: a sequence one base away is much more abundant. Mouse gene names apply. Read coverage stops 1 residue before the CDR3 terminus; the germline J gene supplies the remainder. V is TRBV26 and J is TRBJ2-7, with 8 nucleotides matching TRBD2. This CDR3 has 12 residues. The J segment lost 7 bases and the V segment lost 1 base, leaving 0 bases of the junction unmatched. From germline, CDR1 is KGHPV and CDR2 FQNQEV (reference sequence). This CDR3 reads CASSLLGGEQYF. The CDR3 DNA, read in part, is TGTGCCAGCAGTCTGTTGGGGGGGGAACAGTAC.

In the case of this clone: The genes are named according to mouse. The read halts 1 residue ahead of the CDR3 end, with the missing end drawn from the germline J gene. V is TRBV15 and J is TRBJ2-5, with D perhaps TRBD2 (7 bases). The germline V gene has CDR1 SGHND and CDR2 FRSKSL. V lost 4 bases, J lost 6 bases, and 14 bases lay in between. This CDR3 has 14 residues. The CDR3 here is CASSSGGARDTQYF. CDR3 bases read: TGTGCCAGCAGTTCGGGGGGCGCAAGGGACACCCAGTAC.

This clone was counted a few times. Mouse gene names apply. The read finishes 1 residue shy of the CDR3 end, and the germline J gene is used to complete it. The chain carries TRBV15 and TRBJ2-2; the D is unclear. The CDR3 has 14 residues. Per the germline V gene, CDR1 is SGHND and CDR2 is FRSKSL. V lost 1 base, J lost 1 base, and 4 bases lay in between. The part of the CDR3 DNA that was read is TGTGCCAGCAGTTTAGACAAAAACACCGGGCAGCTCTAC. This translates into CASSLDKNTGQLY. The whole CDR3 region reads CASSLDKNTGQLYF.

This clone was recorded a few times. The gene names here belong to mouse. The read comes to an end 1 residue before the CDR3 does, leaving the germline J gene to fill in the end. The chain combines TRBV14 with TRBJ1-2; maybe TRBD1 (5 bases). This CDR3 has 14 amino acids. Germline loops: CDR1 SGHDT, CDR2 FRDEAV. Between the trimmed V and J ends, which lost 1 base and 0 bases, there was a span of 7 bases. The CDR3 loop is CASSFGGANSDYTF. The covered CDR3 bases are TGTGCCAGCAGTTTCGGGGGGGCAAACTCCGACTACACC.

The sample holds a few counts of this clone. The gene names given are mouse names. CDR3 sequence reads: CASSRSSNERLFF. The part of the CDR3 DNA that was read is TGTGCCAGCAGCCGCAGTTCCAACGAAAGATTATTT. V usage is TRBV3 and J usage is TRBJ1-4; D is uncertain. The read ends 1 residue early relative to the CDR3; the germline J gene fills the gap. This CDR3 is built from 13 residues. Deletions cut 5 bases from V and 1 base from J, with 5 bases between. Germline V gives CDR1 SNHLY, CDR2 FYNGKV (reference sequence). Full variable domain (remainder filled in from reference TRBV3 and TRBJ1-4): GPKVLQIPSHQIIDMGQMVTLNCDPVSNHLYFYWYKQILGQQMEFLVNFYNGKVMEKSKLFKDQFSVERPDGSYFTLKIQPTALEDSAVYFCASSRSSNERLFFGHGTKLSVL.

For this clone: The gene names here belong to mouse. The CDR3 extends 1 residue past the end of the read, so its final part is completed from the germline J gene. The genes are TRBV23 and TRBJ1-4; TRBD1 was called by the table and not checked on the DNA. This CDR3 is built from 15 residues. CDR1 and CDR2 from the germline V gene are KGHTA and FQNQQP. CDR3 loop: CSSSQSTGASERLFF. The DNA read from the CDR3 is TGCTCCAGCAGTCAATCGACAGGGGCGAGCGAAAGATTATTT.

This clone was picked up a small number of times. Gene names denote mouse genes. Sequencing ends 1 residue short of the CDR3 end; the germline J gene provides the rest. The chain recombines TRBV23 with TRBJ2-4; the table's D gene call, TRBD2, was not cross checked with the DNA. The germline V gene encodes CDR1 KGHTA and CDR2 FQNQQP. The CDR3 covers 13 residues. The CDR3 DNA, read in part, is TGCTCCAGCAGTCGGGGACTGGGGGACACCTTGTAC. Its protein is CSSSRGLGDTLY. In full, the CDR3 reads CSSSRGLGDTLYF.

For this clone: Each gene name is a mouse one. With the read ending 1 residue before the CDR3 end, the germline J gene is used to fill in that end. The sample contains more than one DNA sequence encoding this CDR3. The V call is TRBV26, the J call TRBJ2-7; 13 bases align to TRBD2. This CDR3 has 14 residues. The V segment lost 4 bases and the J segment 6 bases; nucleotides outside the gene matches: 3. Germline-derived CDR1 and CDR2 are KGHPV and FQNQEV (reference sequence). The part of the CDR3 DNA that was read is TGTGCCAGCAGTCGGACTGGGGGGGCGCTTGAACAGTAC. This codes for CASSRTGGALEQY. The entire CDR3 protein reads CASSRTGGALEQYF. The full variable domain, completed using reference TRBV26 and TRBJ2-7, is NSKVIQTPRYLVKGQGQKAKMRCIPEKGHPVVFWYQQNKNNEFKFLINFQNQEVLQQIDMTEKRFSAECPSNSPCSLEIQSSEAGDSALYLCASSRTGGALEQYFGPGTRLTVL.

As to this clone: These gene names are mouse names. The read terminates 1 residue before the CDR3 end, so the remaining end is supplied by the germline J gene. This rearrangement joins TRBV26 to TRBJ1-3, with D uncertain. The CDR3 sequence is 14 residues long. Germline V gives CDR1 KGHPV, CDR2 FQNQEV (reference sequence). The V and J ends lost 3 bases and 0 bases respectively, with 6 bases between them. The CDR3 bases that were read are TGTGCCAGCAGTCTTCGGGGTTCTGGAAATACGCTCTAT. Encoded protein: CASSLRGSGNTLY. The CDR3 reads in full as CASSLRGSGNTLYF.

Concerning this clone: Germline and genes: mouse. The CDR3 end lies 1 residue beyond the end of the read and is filled in from the germline J gene. This rearrangement joins TRBV23 to TRBJ2-4. CDR3 size: 12 residues. Germline-derived CDR1 and CDR2 are KGHTA and FQNQQP. The CDR3 is CSSSQGVNTLYF. Partial CDR3 DNA: TGCTCCAGCAGTCAAGGGGTAAACACCTTGTAC.

This clone was detected only a few times. Gene names and germline match the mouse. The read terminates 1 residue before the CDR3 end, so the remaining end is supplied by the germline J gene. The chain is built from TRBV26 and TRBJ1-2; D is uncertain. The germline V gene encodes CDR1 KGHPV and CDR2 FQNQEV (reference sequence). Trimming stripped 6 bases from V and 0 bases from J, with 5 bases between. The CDR3 covers 12 residues. CDR3 sequence: CASSTANSDYTF. CDR3 bases read: TGTGCCAGCAGCACCGCAAACTCCGACTACACC.